The 10 T cell receptor beta chains below were found in one sample sequenced in a study of shared clonotypes between healthy human individuals. Assay: immunoSEQ multiplex PCR; the TCRdb copy retains only in-frame clones and omits some. The data show a few hundred thousand clones, around three quarters seen once. The sample consisted of PBMCs. These receptors all stem from a woman aged 40 to 49 in good health. Some clones in this sample may be carry-over from other donors' samples.

V is TRBV28 and J is TRBJ1-1, with D tentatively TRBD1 (5 bases). This CDR3 region has 13 residues. The V end lost 6 bases, the J end lost 6 bases, and 14 bases lay between the germline ends. Germline lookup yields CDR1 MDHEN and CDR2 SYDVKM. The CDR3 DNA is TGTGCCAGCAGCGGACAACGTGGGGCTGAAGCTTTCTTT. Its protein product is CASSGQRGAEAFF.

This clone appeared a few times. DNA for the CDR3: TGTGCCAGCAGATATGGGACAGGGAACACCGGGGAGCTGTTTTTT. Protein sequence: CASRYGTGNTGELFF. The chain joins TRBV9 to TRBJ2-2; 8 bases match TRBD1. From germline, CDR1 is SGDLS and CDR2 YYNGEE. The CDR3 extends over 15 amino acids. Trimming cost V 5 bases and J 1 base; bases outside gene matches: 4.

The rearrangement uses TRBV19 and TRBJ1-4; 9 bases are shared with TRBD1. Looked up from germline, CDR1 is LNHDA and CDR2 is SQIVND (reference sequence). With V trimmed by 6 bases and J by 8 bases, 7 bases remained unmatched. The CDR3 runs 14 residues. The CDR3 here is CASRSGQGREKLFF. CDR3 DNA: TGTGCCAGTAGGAGCGGACAGGGGAGGGAAAAACTGTTTTTT. The full variable domain, completed using reference TRBV19 and TRBJ1-4, is DGGITQSPKYLFRKEGQNVTLSCEQNLNHDAMYWYRQDPGQGLRLIYYSQIVNDFQKGDIAEGYSVSREKKESFPLTVTSAQKNPTAFYLCASRSGQGREKLFFGSGTQLSVL.

This clone has a count of ten or more. The V and J genes are TRBV5-1 and TRBJ2-3, with D maybe TRBD2 (5 bases). Trimming took 3 bases from V and 0 from J, leaving 11 bases between them. The CDR3 totals 15 residues. Germline V gives CDR1 SGHRS, CDR2 YFSETQ. The CDR3 nucleotides read TGCGCCAGCAGCTCGATAGCGACTAGCACAGATACGCAGTATTTT. Translating gives CASSSIATSTDTQYF.

This chain uses TRBV27 with TRBJ1-5, with 9 bases matching TRBD1. There are 17 residues in the CDR3. Trimming at V came to 3 bases and at J to 5 bases, leaving 11 bases not matched to a gene. CDR1 is MNHEY, CDR2 SMNVEV, per germline (reference sequence). The CDR3 reads CASSFVGTGKMYQPQHF. In DNA, the CDR3 is TGTGCCAGCAGTTTCGTAGGGACAGGGAAGATGTATCAGCCCCAGCATTTT.

This clone was seen ten or more times. The rearrangement uses TRBV29-1 and TRBJ1-2; D is unclear. The CDR3 spans 10 residues. Trimming stripped 2 bases from V and 4 bases from J, with 2 bases between. Germline CDR1 reads SQVTM; CDR2 reads ANQGSEA. The CDR3 bases are TGCAGCGTTGAACTCTATGGCTACACCTTC. Amino acids: CSVELYGYTF. The variable domain in full, with the rest retrieved from reference TRBV29-1 and TRBJ1-2, is SAVISQKPSRDICQRGTSLTIQCQVDSQVTMMFWYRQQPGQSLTLIATANQGSEATYESGFVIDKFPISRPNLTFSTLTVSNMSPEDSSIYLCSVELYGYTFGSGTRLTVV.

This clone is labeled as medium-sized. The chain has TRBV6-4 and TRBJ2-2; no clear D gene. V was pared by 0 bases and J by 2 bases, with 10 bases between. Germline V gives CDR1 MRHNA, CDR2 SNTAGT. The CDR3 consists of 16 residues. The CDR3 is CASSDSAESNTGELFF. CDR3 sequence (DNA): TGTGCCAGCAGTGACTCGGCGGAGTCCAACACCGGGGAGCTGTTTTTT.

The chain has TRBV5-1 and TRBJ2-7; D tentatively fits TRBD1 or TRBD2 (6 bases each). Germline lookup yields CDR1 SGHRS and CDR2 YFSETQ. Trimming stripped 0 bases from V and 7 bases from J, with 14 bases between. CDR3 length equals 14 residues. The CDR3 sequence is CASSLETGAREQYF. CDR3 in DNA: TGCGCCAGCAGCTTGGAAACGGGGGCGCGGGAGCAGTACTTC. Full variable domain (missing parts from reference TRBV5-1 and TRBJ2-7): KAGVTQTPRYLIKTRGQQVTLSCSPISGHRSVSWYQQTPGQGLQFLFEYFSETQRNKGNFPGRFSGRQFSNSRSEMNVSTLELGDSALYLCASSLETGAREQYFGPGTRLTVT.

The chain is built from TRBV7-9 and TRBJ2-7, with TRBD1 matching over 8 bases. The CDR3 totals 14 residues. After removal of 4 bases from V and 0 bases from J, the junction contained 2 bases not matched to a gene. The germline gives CDR1 SEHNR, CDR2 FQNEAQ (reference sequence). The CDR3 region is CASSSGQGSYEQYF. CDR3 nucleotides: TGTGCCAGCAGCTCCGGACAGGGCTCCTACGAGCAGTACTTC.

This chain links TRBV28 with TRBJ2-1; possibly TRBD1 for D (5 bases). The ends were cut back, 5 bases at V and 5 bases at J, with 16 bases in the middle. The CDR3 has 15 residues. Germline V gene lookup returns CDR1 MDHEN and CDR2 SYDVKM. The CDR3 reads CASSTTVGPNNEQFF. Here the CDR3 DNA reads TGTGCCAGCAGTACCACGGTGGGGCCGAACAATGAGCAGTTCTTC.